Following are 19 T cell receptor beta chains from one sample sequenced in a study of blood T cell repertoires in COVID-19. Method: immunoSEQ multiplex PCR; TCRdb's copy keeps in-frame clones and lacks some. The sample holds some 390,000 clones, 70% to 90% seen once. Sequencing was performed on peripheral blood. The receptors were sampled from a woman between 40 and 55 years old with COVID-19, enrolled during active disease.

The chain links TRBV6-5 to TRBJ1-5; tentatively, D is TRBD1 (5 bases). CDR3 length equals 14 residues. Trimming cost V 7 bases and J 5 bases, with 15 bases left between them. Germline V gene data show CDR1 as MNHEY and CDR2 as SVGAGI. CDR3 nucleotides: TGTGCCAGCAATGGTCCCGGGGGGTATCAGCCCCAGCATTTT. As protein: CASNGPGGYQPQHF.

CDR3 bases: TGTGCCAGCAGTTTTGTGGCAGGGGGCTATGGCTACACCTTC. This encodes CASSFVAGGYGYTF. This rearrangement joins TRBV28 to TRBJ1-2, with 7 nucleotides matching TRBD1. Germline CDR1 reads MDHEN; CDR2 reads SYDVKM. This CDR3 is built from 14 residues. Trimming at V came to 3 bases and at J to 4 bases, leaving 5 bases not matched to a gene.

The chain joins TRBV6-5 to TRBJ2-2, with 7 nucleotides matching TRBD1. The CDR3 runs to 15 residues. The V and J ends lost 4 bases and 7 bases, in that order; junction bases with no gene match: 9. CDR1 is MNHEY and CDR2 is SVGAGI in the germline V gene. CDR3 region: CASSFRQGRDGELFF. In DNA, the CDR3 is TGTGCCAGCAGTTTCAGACAGGGAAGGGACGGGGAGCTGTTTTTT.

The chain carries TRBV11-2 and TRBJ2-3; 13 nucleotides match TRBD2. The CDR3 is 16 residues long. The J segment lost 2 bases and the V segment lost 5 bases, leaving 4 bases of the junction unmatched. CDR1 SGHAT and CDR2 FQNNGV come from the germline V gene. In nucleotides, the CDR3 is TGTGCCAGCAGCCCCGGGACTAGCGGGACCACAGATACGCAGTATTTT. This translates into CASSPGTSGTTDTQYF.

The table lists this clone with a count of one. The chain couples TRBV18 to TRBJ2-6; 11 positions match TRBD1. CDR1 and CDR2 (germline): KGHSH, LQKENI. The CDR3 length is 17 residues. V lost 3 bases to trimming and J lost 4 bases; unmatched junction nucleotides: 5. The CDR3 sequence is CASSPSDRGPGANVLTF. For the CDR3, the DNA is TGTGCCAGCTCACCTTCGGACAGGGGGCCGGGGGCCAACGTCCTGACTTTC.

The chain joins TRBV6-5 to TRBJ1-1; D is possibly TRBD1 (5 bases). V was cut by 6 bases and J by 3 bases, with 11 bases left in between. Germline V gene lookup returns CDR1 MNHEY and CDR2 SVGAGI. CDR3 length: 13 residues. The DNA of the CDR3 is TGTGCCAGCAGGGGCGGGACCTACACTGAAGCTTTCTTT. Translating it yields CASRGGTYTEAFF.

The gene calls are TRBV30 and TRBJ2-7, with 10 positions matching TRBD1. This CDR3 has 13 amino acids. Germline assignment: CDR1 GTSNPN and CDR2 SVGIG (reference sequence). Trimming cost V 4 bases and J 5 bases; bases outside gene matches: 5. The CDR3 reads CAWTGQGNDEQYF. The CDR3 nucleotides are TGTGCCTGGACGGGACAGGGGAACGACGAGCAGTACTTC.

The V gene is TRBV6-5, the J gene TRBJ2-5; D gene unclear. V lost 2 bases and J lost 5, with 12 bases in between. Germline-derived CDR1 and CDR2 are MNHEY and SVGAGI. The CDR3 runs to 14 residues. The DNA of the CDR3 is TGTGCCAGCAGTTACGAGAGAGTAGCCGAGACCCAGTACTTC. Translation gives CASSYERVAETQYF.

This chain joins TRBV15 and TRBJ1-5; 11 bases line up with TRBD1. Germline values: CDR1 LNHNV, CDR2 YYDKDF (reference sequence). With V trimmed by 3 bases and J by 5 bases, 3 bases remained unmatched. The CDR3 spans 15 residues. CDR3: CATSRRTGGDQPQHF. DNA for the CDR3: TGTGCCACCAGCAGGCGGACAGGGGGCGATCAGCCCCAGCATTTT. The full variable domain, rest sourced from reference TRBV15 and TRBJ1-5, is DAMVIQNPRYQVTQFGKPVTLSCSQTLNHNVMYWYQQKSSQAPKLLFHYYDKDFNNEADTPDNFQSRRPNTSFCFLDIRSPGLGDTAMYLCATSRRTGGDQPQHFGDGTRLSIL.

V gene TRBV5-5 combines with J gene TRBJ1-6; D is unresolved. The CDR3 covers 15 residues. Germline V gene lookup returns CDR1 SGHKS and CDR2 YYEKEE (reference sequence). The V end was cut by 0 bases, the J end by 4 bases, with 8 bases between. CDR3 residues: CASSLEQPYNSPLHF. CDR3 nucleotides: TGTGCCAGCAGCTTGGAACAGCCTTATAATTCACCCCTCCACTTT.

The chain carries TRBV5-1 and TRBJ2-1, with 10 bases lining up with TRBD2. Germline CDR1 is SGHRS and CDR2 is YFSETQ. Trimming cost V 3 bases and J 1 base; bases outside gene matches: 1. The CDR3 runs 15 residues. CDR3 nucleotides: TGCGCCAGCAGCTCGGGACTAGCGTCCTACAATGAGCAGTTCTTC. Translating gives CASSSGLASYNEQFF.

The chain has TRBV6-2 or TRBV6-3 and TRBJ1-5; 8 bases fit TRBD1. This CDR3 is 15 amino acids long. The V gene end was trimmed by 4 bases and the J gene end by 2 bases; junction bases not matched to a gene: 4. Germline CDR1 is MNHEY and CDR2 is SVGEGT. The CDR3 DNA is TGTGCCAGCAGTTTCTCGACAGGGGGCAATCAGCCCCAGCATTTT. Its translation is CASSFSTGGNQPQHF.

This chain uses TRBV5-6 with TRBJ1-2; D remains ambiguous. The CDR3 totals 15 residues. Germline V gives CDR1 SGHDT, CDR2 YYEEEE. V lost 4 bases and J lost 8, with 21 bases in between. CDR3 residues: CASSLWIWENRGYTF. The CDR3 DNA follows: TGTGCCAGCAGCCTCTGGATTTGGGAGAATAGGGGCTACACCTTC.

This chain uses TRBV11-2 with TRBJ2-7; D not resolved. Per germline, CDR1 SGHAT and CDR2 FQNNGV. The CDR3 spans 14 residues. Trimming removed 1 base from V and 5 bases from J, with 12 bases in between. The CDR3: CASSLAALTHEQYF. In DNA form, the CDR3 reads TGTGCCAGCAGCTTAGCAGCGCTGACCCACGAGCAGTACTTC.

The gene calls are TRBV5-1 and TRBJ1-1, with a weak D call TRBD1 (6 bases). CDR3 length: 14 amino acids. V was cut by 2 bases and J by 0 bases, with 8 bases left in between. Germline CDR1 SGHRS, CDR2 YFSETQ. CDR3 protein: CASSFGQLNTEAFF. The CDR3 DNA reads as TGCGCCAGCAGCTTTGGACAGCTGAACACTGAAGCTTTCTTT.

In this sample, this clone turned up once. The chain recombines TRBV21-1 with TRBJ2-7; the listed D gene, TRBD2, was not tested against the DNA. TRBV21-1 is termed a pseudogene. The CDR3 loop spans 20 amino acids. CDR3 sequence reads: CASSKIVRPTSGSVDYEQYF. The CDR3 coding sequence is TGTGCCAGCAGCAAAATAGTACGACCGACTAGCGGGAGTGTGGACTACGAGCAGTACTTC.

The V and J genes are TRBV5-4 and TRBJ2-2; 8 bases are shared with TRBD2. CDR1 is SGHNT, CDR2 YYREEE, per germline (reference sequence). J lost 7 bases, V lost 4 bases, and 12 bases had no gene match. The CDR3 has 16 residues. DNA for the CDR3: TGTGCCAGCAGCGAGAGGAGACTAGCGTTAATCGGGGAGCTGTTTTTT. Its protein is CASSERRLALIGELFF.

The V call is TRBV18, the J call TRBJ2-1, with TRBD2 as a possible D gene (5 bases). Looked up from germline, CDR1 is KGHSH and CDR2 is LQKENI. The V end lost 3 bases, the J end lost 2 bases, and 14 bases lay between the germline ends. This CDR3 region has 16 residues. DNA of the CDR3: TGTGCCAGCTCACCCCTAACTAGTTCAGCCTACAATGAGCAGTTCTTC. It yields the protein CASSPLTSSAYNEQFF.

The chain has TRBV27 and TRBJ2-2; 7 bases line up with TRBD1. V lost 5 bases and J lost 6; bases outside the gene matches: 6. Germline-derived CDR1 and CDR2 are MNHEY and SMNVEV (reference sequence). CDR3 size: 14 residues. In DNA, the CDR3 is TGTGCCAGCAGTCCCCCAACAGGGGCCGGGGAGCTGTTTTTT. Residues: CASSPPTGAGELFF.